A single sample gave rise to the 32 T cell receptor beta chains below, sequenced in a study of blood T cells in healthy people across ages. Then a second PCR, running about 6 to 12 cycles, was carried out with a sample-barcoded 5' primer and a J-beta primer mix. TCRdb fed the 5' RACE reads into MiXCR, producing one record per CDR3 protein. The sample includes some 760,000 distinct CDR3 sequences, around 25% of them seen just once. The same sample was also used in a study of T cells of mothers and their children.

The sample was blood. Receptor source: a boy younger than 18 in good health.

The chain is built from TRBV28 and TRBJ1-4, with 9 bases aligning to TRBD1. Germline V gene lookup returns CDR1 MDHEN and CDR2 SYDVKM. CDR3 length: 16 residues. Trimming cost V 5 bases and J 10 bases; bases outside gene matches: 14. For the CDR3, the DNA is TGTGCCAGCAGTCTCAATTCCGGGACAGGGATCGGAAAACTGTTTTTT. This codes for CASSLNSGTGIGKLFF.

V and J are TRBV20-1 and TRBJ2-7, with TRBD2 identical over 8 bases. The CDR3 covers 13 residues. Unmatched junction bases numbered 6, after V lost 3 bases and J lost 5 bases. Germline V gives CDR1 DFQATT, CDR2 SNEGSKA (reference sequence). The CDR3 loop reads CSASSGTRDEQYF. For the CDR3, the DNA is TGCAGTGCTAGCTCCGGGACTAGGGACGAGCAGTACTTC.

This clonotype has a handful of counts. This chain joins TRBV30 and TRBJ2-2, with D perhaps TRBD1 (6 bases). This CDR3 spans 12 amino acids. V lost 8 bases and J lost 1, with 8 bases in between. Germline CDR1 and CDR2: GTSNPN and SVGIG (reference sequence). CDR3 nucleotide sequence: TGTGCCGCCAGGGGGAACACCGGGGAGCTGTTTTTT. Its translation is CAARGNTGELFF.

This chain joins TRBV2 and TRBJ1-2; TRBD1 is a possible D gene (6 bases). CDR3 size: 13 residues. Trimming left V 7 bases short and J 3 bases short, with 12 bases between. The germline CDR1 and CDR2 sequences are SNHLY and FYNNEI. The CDR3 bases are TGTGCCAGCATGGGCAGGGGCTACTATGGCTACACCTTC. This encodes CASMGRGYYGYTF.

This clonotype was found a few times. The chain carries TRBV12-3 or TRBV12-4 and TRBJ1-2; TRBD1 is a possible D gene (5 bases). This CDR3 has 15 amino acids. The V gene lost 6 bases and the J gene lost 2 bases, with 16 bases spanning the gap. The CDR3 DNA reads as TGTGCCAGCAGGAATTCGGGGACTGGAAACTATGGCTACACCTTC. Encoded protein: CASRNSGTGNYGYTF.

The CDR3 reads CASSNRETQYF. DNA of the CDR3: TGTGCCAGTAGTAACCGAGAGACCCAGTACTTC. This chain links TRBV19 with TRBJ2-5; no firm D call. This CDR3 spans 11 amino acids. V lost 4 bases, J lost 4 bases, and 4 bases lay in between. Germline V gene sequence: CDR1 LNHDA, CDR2 SQIVND (reference sequence).

V gene TRBV29-1 combines with J gene TRBJ1-4; TRBD1 is a possible D gene (6 bases). Trimming left V 6 bases short and J 4 bases short, with 9 bases between. This CDR3 has 12 amino acids. Germline values: CDR1 SQVTM, CDR2 ANQGSEA. Written as DNA, the CDR3 is TGCAGCGTCCAGGGGTATAATGAAAAACTGTTTTTT. It yields the protein CSVQGYNEKLFF.

V usage is TRBV9 and J usage is TRBJ2-3, with TRBD1 as a possible D gene (5 bases). Between the trimmed V and J ends, which lost 0 bases and 4 bases, there was a span of 9 bases. In germline, CDR1 is SGDLS, CDR2 YYNGEE. This CDR3 is 14 amino acids long. The CDR3: CASSVEGSPDTQYF. In nucleotides, the CDR3 is TGTGCCAGCAGCGTAGAGGGGTCCCCAGATACGCAGTATTTT.

There are a few counts of this clonotype. The V call is TRBV7-9, the J call TRBJ1-2, with D unresolved. In germline, CDR1 is SEHNR, CDR2 FQNEAQ (reference sequence). V lost 4 bases and J lost 4, with 19 bases in between. This CDR3 is 16 amino acids long. Here the CDR3 reads CASSSPVGDGGYGYTF. As DNA, the CDR3 is TGTGCCAGCAGCTCCCCCGTCGGGGATGGTGGCTATGGCTACACCTTC.

With regard to this clonotype: Mismatch with germline at one junction end may stem from a read error. The rearrangement joins TRBV6-1 to TRBJ2-1; D is ambiguous. This CDR3 comprises 13 residues. Germline values: CDR1 MNHNS, CDR2 SASEGT. The CDR3 bases are TGTGCCAGCAGGCCCCCCTTGGCTTACGAGCAATACTTC. Translated: CASRPPLAYEQYF.

A few counts support this clonotype. The CDR3 bases are TGTGCCAGCAGTTGGGGGGTGGAGTCTACCTACGAGCAGTACTTC. This gives the protein CASSWGVESTYEQYF. V gene TRBV28 combines with J gene TRBJ2-7; perhaps TRBD2 as D (6 bases). Trimming cost V 4 bases and J 2 bases, with 15 bases left between them. The CDR3 has 15 amino acids. The germline gives CDR1 MDHEN, CDR2 SYDVKM.

J is TRBJ2-1 and V is TRBV13, with TRBD2 matching over 10 bases. The germline V gene has CDR1 PRHDT and CDR2 FYEKMQ (reference sequence). There are 14 residues in the CDR3. V gave up 5 bases and J gave up 10 bases; unmatched junction bases: 8. CDR3 DNA: TGTGCCAGCAGCCGGAGTCTAGCGGGGGTCGAGCAGTTCTTC. Its translation: CASSRSLAGVEQFF.

The chain combines TRBV7-3 with TRBJ2-2, with D possibly matching TRBD2 (5 bases). V was pared by 6 bases and J by 6 bases, with 11 bases between. CDR1 is SGHTA and CDR2 is FQGTGA in the germline V gene. The CDR3 consists of 13 residues. This CDR3 reads CASRAAGPGELFF. CDR3 DNA sequence: TGTGCCAGCAGGGCCGCGGGCCCCGGGGAGCTGTTTTTT.

V and J are TRBV10-3 and TRBJ2-7; D could derive from TRBD1 or TRBD2 (5 bases each). Germline V gene sequence: CDR1 ENHRY, CDR2 SYGVKD. Trimming removed 2 bases from V and 5 bases from J, with 10 bases in between. This CDR3 is built from 13 residues. In DNA form, the CDR3 reads TGTGCCATCAGTGAGGGGGACGTGAACGAGCAGTACTTC. This encodes CAISEGDVNEQYF.

This chain uses TRBV28 with TRBJ1-3; perhaps TRBD1 as D (6 bases). The V gene's germline CDR1 is MDHEN and CDR2 SYDVKM. CDR3 size: 15 residues. V gave up 3 bases and J gave up 8 bases, with 17 bases separating them. The DNA for the CDR3 is TGTGCCAGCAGTTTTCCATCTTTAGGGGGAGACACCATATATTTT. Its protein product is CASSFPSLGGDTIYF.

V and J are TRBV6-5 and TRBJ2-1; 11 bases agree with TRBD2. This CDR3 is built from 15 residues. Trimming at V came to 7 bases and at J to 4 bases, leaving 6 bases not matched to a gene. The germline gives CDR1 MNHEY, CDR2 SVGAGI. This chain's CDR3 is CASTLSSGGYNEQFF. CDR3 bases: TGTGCCAGCACCCTGTCTAGCGGGGGGTACAATGAGCAGTTCTTC.

The gene calls are TRBV7-8 and TRBJ1-1; TRBD1 might be the D (6 bases). CDR1 is SGHVS and CDR2 is FQNEAQ in the germline V gene. V lost 2 bases and J lost 7, with 14 bases in between. The CDR3 has 14 amino acids. CDR3 amino acids: CASSLWEEGGEAFF. The CDR3 DNA follows: TGTGCCAGCAGCTTATGGGAGGAGGGGGGTGAAGCTTTCTTT.

This clonotype came up a few times. CDR3 coding DNA: TGCAGCGTTATAAGTTCGACCTACGAGCAGTACTTC. Residues: CSVISSTYEQYF. V is TRBV29-1 and J is TRBJ2-7, with D uncertain. This CDR3 comprises 12 residues. CDR1 and CDR2 (germline): SQVTM, ANQGSEA. Trimming took off 5 bases at V and 2 bases at J, with 10 bases between the two ends.

This clonotype has just a few counts. The chain combines TRBV4-3 with TRBJ2-7; possibly TRBD2 for D (5 bases). Trimming removed 8 bases from V and 6 bases from J, with 17 bases in between. The CDR3 covers 13 residues. Germline V gene sequence: CDR1 LGHNA, CDR2 YSLEER. The CDR3 here is CASSPHGEGEQYF. The CDR3 DNA is TGCGCCAGCTCCCCCCACGGGGAAGGCGAGCAGTACTTC.

This clonotype was recorded only once. The V call is TRBV5-1, the J call TRBJ2-5, with unresolved D. The germline CDR1 and CDR2 sequences are SGHRS and YFSETQ. The V and J ends lost 0 bases and 3 bases respectively, with 12 bases between them. The length of the CDR3 is 15 residues. CDR3 residues: CASSLVPGWEETQYF. CDR3 DNA sequence: TGCGCCAGCAGCTTGGTGCCCGGGTGGGAAGAGACCCAGTACTTC.

Comment on this clonotype: As the CDR3 is not closed by the conserved phenylalanine or tryptophan, this likely results from a read error. This chain joins TRBV7-2 and TRBJ2-1; D unresolved. CDR1 is SGHTA and CDR2 is FQGNSA in the germline V gene. Deletions cut 3 bases from V and 11 bases from J, with 11 bases between. The length of the CDR3 is 12 residues. The CDR3 loop reads CASSFNSIQQFL. The CDR3 DNA follows: TGTGCCAGCAGCTTTAACTCTATACAGCAGTTCCTC.

This clonotype was observed a few times. The chain employs TRBV15 and TRBJ2-5; the D gene is possibly TRBD1 (6 bases). In germline, CDR1 is LNHNV, CDR2 YYDKDF (reference sequence). V was trimmed by 6 bases and J by 5 bases, leaving 13 bases between them. The CDR3 has 13 amino acids. The CDR3 nucleotides read TGTGCCACCAGGACACAGGGTCGGGAGACCCAGTACTTC. This sequence encodes CATRTQGRETQYF.

This chain links TRBV11-1 with TRBJ2-5; D call uncertain. Judging by the DNA end, TRBJ2-7 fits better; the J call may be wrong. CDR1 is SGHAT, CDR2 FQDESV, per germline (reference sequence). The CDR3 is made up of 13 amino acids. The CDR3 reads CASSAGPDYEQYF. The CDR3 DNA reads as TGTGCCAGCAGCGCAGGACCCGACTACGAGCAGTACTTC.

V gene TRBV5-1 combines with J gene TRBJ2-2; 9 nucleotides align to TRBD2. Trimming cost V 6 bases and J 4 bases; bases outside gene matches: 10. From germline, CDR1 is SGHRS and CDR2 YFSETQ. The CDR3 totals 16 residues. The CDR3 nucleotides read TGCGCCAGCAACGCCGCGGGAGGGGATACCACCGGGGAGCTGTTTTTT. It encodes CASNAAGGDTTGELFF.

This clonotype was found a few times. This sequence joins TRBV7-9 and TRBJ1-6; perhaps TRBD1 as D (6 bases). V gave up 5 bases and J gave up 3 bases, with 14 bases separating them. Germline CDR1 SEHNR, CDR2 FQNEAQ (reference sequence). The CDR3 has 16 amino acids. For the CDR3, the DNA is TGTGCCAGCAGCCAGACCAGGGGCGGCTATAATTCACCCCTCCACTTT. Translation: CASSQTRGGYNSPLHF.

In this sample, this clonotype turned up a few times. The chain links TRBV4-1 to TRBJ1-1, with a tentative D call TRBD1 (5 bases). Germline assignment: CDR1 MGHRA and CDR2 YSYEKL. Deletions cut 0 bases from V and 1 base from J, with 9 bases between. This CDR3 has 15 residues. The CDR3 coding sequence is TGCGCCAGCAGCCAAGAAGGGGCAGAGAACACTGAAGCTTTCTTT. Translated: CASSQEGAENTEAFF.

The rearrangement links TRBV28 to TRBJ2-3, with 8 bases that match TRBD2. CDR3 size: 14 residues. Germline CDR1 and CDR2: MDHEN and SYDVKM. Trimming cost V 8 bases and J 3 bases; bases outside gene matches: 7. The CDR3 DNA follows: TGTGCCAGCCAATCCGGGAGGGGTACAGATACGCAGTATTTT. Its translation is CASQSGRGTDTQYF.

With regard to this clonotype: At one end, the junction sequence differs from germline, possibly due to a read error. The CDR3 protein is CASSVTTTQSTGTQYF. As DNA, the CDR3 is TGTGCCAGCAGCGTGACTACAACCCAGAGCACAGGTACGCAGTATTTT. The rearrangement joins TRBV2 to TRBJ2-3, with D perhaps TRBD1 or TRBD2 (5 bases each). CDR3 length equals 16 residues. CDR1 is SNHLY and CDR2 is FYNNEI in the germline V gene.

This clonotype was recorded only once. The chain couples TRBV12-3 or TRBV12-4 to TRBJ1-5; the D gene is possibly TRBD1 (5 bases). Trimming removed 5 bases from V and 6 bases from J, with 17 bases in between. The CDR3 is 15 residues long. The CDR3 protein is CASSNTRGIGQPQHF. In DNA form, the CDR3 reads TGTGCCAGCAGTAATACTAGGGGAATCGGTCAGCCCCAGCATTTT.

This clonotype was observed a few times. The genes are TRBV4-1 and TRBJ2-7; 10 bases match TRBD1. This CDR3 is built from 17 residues. V was pared by 2 bases and J by 3 bases, with 10 bases of the junction left unmatched. Germline V gene lookup returns CDR1 MGHRA and CDR2 YSYEKL. The CDR3 here is CASSQTPGQGLSYEQYF. The CDR3 DNA reads as TGCGCCAGCAGCCAAACTCCGGGACAGGGGTTGAGCTACGAGCAGTACTTC.

The rearrangement joins TRBV19 to TRBJ2-5; the match to TRBD1 covers 7 bases. The J call is uncertain, as TRBJ2-7 better fits the DNA end. CDR3 length: 14 amino acids. Germline V gives CDR1 LNHDA, CDR2 SQIVND (reference sequence). The CDR3 nucleotides are TGTGCCAGTAGTACACAGGGGACCTCCTACGAGCAGTACTTC. The encoded protein is CASSTQGTSYEQYF.

The chain recombines TRBV7-2 with TRBJ2-3, with D maybe TRBD2 (6 bases). V was cut by 2 bases and J by 4 bases, with 10 bases left in between. Looked up from germline, CDR1 is SGHTA and CDR2 is FQGNSA. The CDR3 extends over 14 amino acids. CDR3 sequence (DNA): TGTGCCAGCAGCTTACTGCGGGACGCAGATACGCAGTATTTT. As protein: CASSLLRDADTQYF.